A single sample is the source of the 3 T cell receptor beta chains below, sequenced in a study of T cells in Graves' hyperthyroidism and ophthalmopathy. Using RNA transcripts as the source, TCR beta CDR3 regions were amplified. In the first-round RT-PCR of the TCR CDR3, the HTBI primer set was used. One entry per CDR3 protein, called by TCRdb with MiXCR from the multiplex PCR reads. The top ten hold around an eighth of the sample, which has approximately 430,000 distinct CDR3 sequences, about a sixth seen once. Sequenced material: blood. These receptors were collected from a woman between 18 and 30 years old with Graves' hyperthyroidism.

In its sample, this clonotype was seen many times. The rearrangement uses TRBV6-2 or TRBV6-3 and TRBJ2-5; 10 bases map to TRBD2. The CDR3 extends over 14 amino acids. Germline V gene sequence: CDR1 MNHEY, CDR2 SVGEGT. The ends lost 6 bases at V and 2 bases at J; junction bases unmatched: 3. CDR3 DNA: TGTGCCAGCAGCGGACTAGCGGAGCAAGAGACCCAGTACTTC. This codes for CASSGLAEQETQYF.

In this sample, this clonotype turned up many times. CDR3 residues: CASSLTREANYEQYF. The CDR3 DNA sequence: TGTGCCAGCAGCTTAACGCGGGAGGCTAACTACGAGCAGTACTTC. This chain joins TRBV7-2 and TRBJ2-7; 8 nucleotides line up with TRBD2. The germline CDR1 and CDR2 sequences are SGHTA and FQGNSA. V was pared by 2 bases and J by 3 bases, with 6 bases of the junction left unmatched. The CDR3 has 15 residues.

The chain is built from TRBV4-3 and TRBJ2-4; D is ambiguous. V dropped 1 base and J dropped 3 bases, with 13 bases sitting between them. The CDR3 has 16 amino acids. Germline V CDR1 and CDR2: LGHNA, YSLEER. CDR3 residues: CASSQGVRRNKNIQYF. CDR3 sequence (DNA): TGCGCCAGCAGCCAAGGGGTTCGAAGAAACAAAAACATTCAGTACTTC.